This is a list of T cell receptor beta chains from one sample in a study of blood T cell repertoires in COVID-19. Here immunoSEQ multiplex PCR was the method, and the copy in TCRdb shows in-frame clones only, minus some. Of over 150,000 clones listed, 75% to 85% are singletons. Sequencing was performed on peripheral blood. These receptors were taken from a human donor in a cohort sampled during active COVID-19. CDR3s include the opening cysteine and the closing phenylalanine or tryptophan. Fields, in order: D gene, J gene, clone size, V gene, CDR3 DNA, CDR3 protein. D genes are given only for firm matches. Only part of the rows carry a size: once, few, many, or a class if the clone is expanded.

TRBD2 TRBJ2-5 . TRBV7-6 TGTGCCAGCAGCCTTAGAGTGCGGGGGAGGCAAGAGACCCAGTACTTC CASSLRVRGRQETQYF
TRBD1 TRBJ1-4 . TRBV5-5 TGTGCCAGCAGCTTAAGTGGACAGGCCGAAAAACTGTTTTTT CASSLSGQAEKLFF
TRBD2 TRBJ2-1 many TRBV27 TGTGCCAGCAGGGCGACTAGCGGGAGCCTCAATGAGCAGTTCTTC CASRATSGSLNEQFF
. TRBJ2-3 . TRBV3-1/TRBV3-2 TGTGCCAGCAGCCAACTCGGGAGAAGCACAGATACGCAGTATTTT CASSQLGRSTDTQYF
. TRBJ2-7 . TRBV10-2 TGCGCCAGCGGGGGCCATCTAGCGGCTACCTACGAGCAGTACTTC CASGGHLAATYEQYF
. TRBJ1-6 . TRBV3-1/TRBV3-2 TGTGCCAGCGGGCTCTCCTATAATTCACCCCTCCACTTT CASGLSYNSPLHF
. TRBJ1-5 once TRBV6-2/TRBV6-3 TGTGCCAGCAGTTACTCGCGGGATTTGCCATATAGCAATCAGCCCCAGCATTTT CASSYSRDLPYSNQPQHF
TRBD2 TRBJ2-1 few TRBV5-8 TGTGCCAGCAGCAGGTGGGCTAGCGGGAATCGGGCTGAGCAGTTCTTC CASSRWASGNRAEQFF
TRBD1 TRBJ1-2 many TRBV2 TGTGCCAGCGGTTTCGGACAGGGCAATGGCTACACCTTC CASGFGQGNGYTF
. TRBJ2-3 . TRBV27 TGTGCCAGCAGTTCCGGGTACACAGATACGCAGTATTTT CASSSGYTDTQYF
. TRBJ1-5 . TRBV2 TGTGCCAGCAGTGACAAAAACAGGGACAATCAGCCCCAGCATTTT CASSDKNRDNQPQHF
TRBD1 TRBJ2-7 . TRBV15 TGTGCCACCAGCAGAGATGGTGAGACAGGGCCCTACGAGCAGTACTTC CATSRDGETGPYEQYF
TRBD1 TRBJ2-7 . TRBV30 TGTGCCTGGGACAGGGGGAACGAGCAGTACTTC CAWDRGNEQYF
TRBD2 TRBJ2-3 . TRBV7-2 TGTGCCAGCAGCCCCCGGACTAGCAGGAGCACAGATACGCAGTATTTT CASSPRTSRSTDTQYF
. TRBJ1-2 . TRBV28 TGTGCCAGCAGTTTATTCTTAGCGGGGGCGTTCCGGGATGGCTACACCTTC CASSLFLAGAFRDGYTF
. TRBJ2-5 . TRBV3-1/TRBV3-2 TGTGCCAGCAGCCAGGGGACAAAAGAGACCCAGTACTTC CASSQGTKETQYF
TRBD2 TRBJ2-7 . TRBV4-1 TGCGCCAGCAGCCAAAAAACCTCCGAGGGACTAGCACACTACGAGCAGTACTTC CASSQKTSEGLAHYEQYF
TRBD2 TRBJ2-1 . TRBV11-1 TGTGCCAGCAGCTTGCTTGGGACTAGCGACAATGAGCAGTTCTTC CASSLLGTSDNEQFF
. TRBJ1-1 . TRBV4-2 TGTGCCAGCAGCAGACGGGACTTTTTTAACACTGAAGCTTTCTTT CASSRRDFFNTEAFF
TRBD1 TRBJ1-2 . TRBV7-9 TGTGCCAGCAGCTCGAGGACAGGGGCGACGGTTGGCTACACCTTC CASSSRTGATVGYTF
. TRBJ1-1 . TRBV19 TGTGCCAGTAACTACAGAGAGGGCACTGAAGCTTTCTTT CASNYREGTEAFF
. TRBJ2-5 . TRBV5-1 TGCGCCAGCAGCCCTCGCCCACAGGTGAAAGAGACCCAGTACTTC CASSPRPQVKETQYF